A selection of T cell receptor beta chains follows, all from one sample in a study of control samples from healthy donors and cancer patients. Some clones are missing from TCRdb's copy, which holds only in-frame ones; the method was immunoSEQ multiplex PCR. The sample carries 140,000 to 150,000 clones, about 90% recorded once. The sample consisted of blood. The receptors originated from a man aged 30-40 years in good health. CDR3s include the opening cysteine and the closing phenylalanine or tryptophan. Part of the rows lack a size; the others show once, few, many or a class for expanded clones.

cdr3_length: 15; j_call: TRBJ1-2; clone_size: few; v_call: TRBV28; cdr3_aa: CASSSPRSGGYGYTF
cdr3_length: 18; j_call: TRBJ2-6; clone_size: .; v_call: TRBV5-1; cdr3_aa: CASIDPGTEYSGANVLTF
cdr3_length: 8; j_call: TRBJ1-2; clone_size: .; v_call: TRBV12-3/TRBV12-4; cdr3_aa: CASSGFPF
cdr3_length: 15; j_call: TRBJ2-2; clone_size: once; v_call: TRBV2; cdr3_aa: CASRPNDANTGELFF
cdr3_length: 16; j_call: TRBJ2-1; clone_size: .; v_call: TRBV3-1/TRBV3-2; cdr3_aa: CASSLQSGGPYNEQFF
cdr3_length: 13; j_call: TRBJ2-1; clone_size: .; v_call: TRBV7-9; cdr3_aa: CASSFLGNNEQFF
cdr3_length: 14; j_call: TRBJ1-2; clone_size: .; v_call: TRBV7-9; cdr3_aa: CASIQGGRGGGYTF
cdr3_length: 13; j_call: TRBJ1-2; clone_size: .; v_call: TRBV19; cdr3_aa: CAVQGAHSYGYTF
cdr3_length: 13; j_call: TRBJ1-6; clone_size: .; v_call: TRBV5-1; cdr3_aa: CASSFGSSSPLHF
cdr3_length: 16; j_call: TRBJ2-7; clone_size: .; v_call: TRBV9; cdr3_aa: CASSVGSQGSIYEQYF
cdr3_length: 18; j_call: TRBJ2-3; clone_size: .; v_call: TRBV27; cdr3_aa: CASSLVAGGAPSPDTQYF
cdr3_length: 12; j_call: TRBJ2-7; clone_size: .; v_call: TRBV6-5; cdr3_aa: CASSGTGNEQYF
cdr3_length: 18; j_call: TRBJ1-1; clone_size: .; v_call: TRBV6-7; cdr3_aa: CASSRNGGMGRTNTEAFF
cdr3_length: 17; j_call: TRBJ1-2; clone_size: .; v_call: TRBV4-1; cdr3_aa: CASSQTRDIAPNYGYTF
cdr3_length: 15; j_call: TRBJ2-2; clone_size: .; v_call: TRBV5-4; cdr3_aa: CASSREQGYTGELFF
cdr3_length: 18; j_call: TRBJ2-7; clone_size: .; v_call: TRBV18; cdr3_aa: CASSPTRRLAGGPYEQYF
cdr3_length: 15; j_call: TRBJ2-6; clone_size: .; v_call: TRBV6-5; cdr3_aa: CASTPREAGANVLTF
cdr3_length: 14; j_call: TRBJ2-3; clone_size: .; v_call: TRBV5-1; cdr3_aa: CASSLGPGKDTQYF
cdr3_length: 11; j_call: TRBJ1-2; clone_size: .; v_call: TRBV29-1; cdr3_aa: CSVDSGWDYIF
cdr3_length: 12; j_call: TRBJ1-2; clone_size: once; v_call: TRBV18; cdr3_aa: CASSPGRSGYTF
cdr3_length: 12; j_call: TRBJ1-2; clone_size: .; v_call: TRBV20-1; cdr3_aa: CSASVETYGYTF
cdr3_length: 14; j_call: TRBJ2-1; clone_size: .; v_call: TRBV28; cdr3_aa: CASRTDRGGDEQFF
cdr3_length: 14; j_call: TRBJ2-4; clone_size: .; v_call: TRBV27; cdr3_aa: CASSLSAGMDIQYF
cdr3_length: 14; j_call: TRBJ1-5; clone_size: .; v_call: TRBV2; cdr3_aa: CASNDRDRIGPQHF
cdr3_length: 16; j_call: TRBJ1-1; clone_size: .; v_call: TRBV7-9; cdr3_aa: CASSLGPPQGGTEAFF
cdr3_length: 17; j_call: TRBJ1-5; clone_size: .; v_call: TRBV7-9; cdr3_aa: CASSLGGGGLVKQPQHF
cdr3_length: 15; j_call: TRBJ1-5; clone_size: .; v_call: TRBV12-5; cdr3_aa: CASSTAGGENQPQHF
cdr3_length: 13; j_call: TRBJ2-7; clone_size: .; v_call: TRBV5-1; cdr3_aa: CASSLGADYEQYF
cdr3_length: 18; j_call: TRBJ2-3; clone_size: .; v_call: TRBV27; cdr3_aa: CASSLWGQGARGTDTQYF
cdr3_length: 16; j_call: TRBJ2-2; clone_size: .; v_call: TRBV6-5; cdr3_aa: CASSYIGGFDTGELFF
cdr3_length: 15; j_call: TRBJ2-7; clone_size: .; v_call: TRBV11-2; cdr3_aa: CASSLDSQITREQYF
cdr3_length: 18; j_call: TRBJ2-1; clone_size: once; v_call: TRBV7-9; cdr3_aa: CASSQRDLGTVSYNEQFF
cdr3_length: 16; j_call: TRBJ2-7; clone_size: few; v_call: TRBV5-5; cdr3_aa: CASSGPESRGSYEQYF
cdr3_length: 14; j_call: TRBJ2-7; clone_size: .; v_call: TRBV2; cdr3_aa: CASSEENRGHEQYF
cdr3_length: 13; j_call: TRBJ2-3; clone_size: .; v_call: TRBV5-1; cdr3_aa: CASTAVGTDTQYF
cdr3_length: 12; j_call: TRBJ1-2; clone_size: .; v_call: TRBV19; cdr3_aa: CASNQPGGGYTF
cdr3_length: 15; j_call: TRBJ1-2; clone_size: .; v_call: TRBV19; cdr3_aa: CASSRGTGGIYGYTF
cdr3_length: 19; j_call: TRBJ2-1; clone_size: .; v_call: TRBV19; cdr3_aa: CASSMRVHWGSGPRDEQFF
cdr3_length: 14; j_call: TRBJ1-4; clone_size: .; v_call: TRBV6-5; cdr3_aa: CASSYTATNEKLFF
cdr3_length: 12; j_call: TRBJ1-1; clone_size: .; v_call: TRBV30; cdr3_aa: CAWGTGNTEAFF
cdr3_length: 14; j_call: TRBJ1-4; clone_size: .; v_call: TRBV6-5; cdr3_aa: CASRLTGQNEKLFF
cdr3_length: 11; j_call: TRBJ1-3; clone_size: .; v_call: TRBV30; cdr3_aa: CAKASGNTIYF
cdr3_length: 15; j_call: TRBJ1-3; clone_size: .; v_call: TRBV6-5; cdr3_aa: CASSSGGFSGNTIYF
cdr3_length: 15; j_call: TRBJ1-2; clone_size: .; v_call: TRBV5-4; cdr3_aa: CASSLAGGGRDGYTF